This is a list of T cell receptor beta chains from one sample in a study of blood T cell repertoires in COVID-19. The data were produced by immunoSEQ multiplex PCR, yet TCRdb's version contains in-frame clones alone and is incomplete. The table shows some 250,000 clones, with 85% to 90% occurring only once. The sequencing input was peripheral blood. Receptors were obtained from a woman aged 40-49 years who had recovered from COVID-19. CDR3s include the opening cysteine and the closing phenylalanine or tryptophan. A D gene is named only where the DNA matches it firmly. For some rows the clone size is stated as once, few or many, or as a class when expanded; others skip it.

cdr3_nt: TGTGCCAGCCGTCCGGGACAGGGCTACGAGCAGTACTTC
cdr3_aa: CASRPGQGYEQYF
v_call: TRBV28
d_call: TRBD1
j_call: TRBJ2-7
clone_size: NA

cdr3_nt: TGTGCCAGCAGCCTCACTGGGGGGAGGCCCCACGAGCAGTACTTC
cdr3_aa: CASSLTGGRPHEQYF
v_call: TRBV7-8
d_call: NA
j_call: TRBJ2-7
clone_size: NA

cdr3_nt: TGTGCCAGCAGCTTGGGGGGACAGGGGGGTGGAAAACTGTTTTTT
cdr3_aa: CASSLGGQGGGKLFF
v_call: TRBV5-4
d_call: TRBD1
j_call: TRBJ1-4
clone_size: NA

cdr3_nt: TGCGCCAGCAGCCCGGGACAGCCTGGGGCCAACGTCCTGACTTTC
cdr3_aa: CASSPGQPGANVLTF
v_call: TRBV5-1
d_call: TRBD1
j_call: TRBJ2-6
clone_size: once

cdr3_nt: TGTGCCAGCAGCCCCGGACAGGGCGGGCAAGAGACCCAGTACTTC
cdr3_aa: CASSPGQGGQETQYF
v_call: TRBV7-3
d_call: TRBD1
j_call: TRBJ2-5
clone_size: NA

cdr3_nt: TGTGCCAGCAGGGAGGCGGGGGAGCAGTTCTTC
cdr3_aa: CASREAGEQFF
v_call: TRBV6-5
d_call: NA
j_call: TRBJ2-1
clone_size: NA

cdr3_nt: TGTGCCAGCAGTTTAAAGGCGGGGGGGGGCACCGGGGAGCTGTTTTTT
cdr3_aa: CASSLKAGGGTGELFF
v_call: TRBV27
d_call: TRBD2
j_call: TRBJ2-2
clone_size: NA

cdr3_nt: TGTGCCGCGGGTGGAAACACCATATATTTT
cdr3_aa: CAAGGNTIYF
v_call: TRBV5-4
d_call: NA
j_call: TRBJ1-3
clone_size: NA

cdr3_nt: TGTGCCAGCAGCTTAGCAGCTGGGGCCAATGAGCAGTTCTTC
cdr3_aa: CASSLAAGANEQFF
v_call: TRBV7-2
d_call: NA
j_call: TRBJ2-1
clone_size: few

cdr3_nt: TGTGCCAGCAGCACAACCCGACAGGGTGACTATGGCTACACCTTC
cdr3_aa: CASSTTRQGDYGYTF
v_call: TRBV7-3
d_call: TRBD1
j_call: TRBJ1-2
clone_size: NA

cdr3_nt: TGTGCCAGCAGCACCCCCGGGACTCCAGCCGAAGCTTTCTTT
cdr3_aa: CASSTPGTPAEAFF
v_call: TRBV21-1
d_call: NA
j_call: TRBJ1-1
clone_size: NA

cdr3_nt: TGTGCCAGTAGGGACCTGACTAGCGGGGCCTACGAGCAGTACTTC
cdr3_aa: CASRDLTSGAYEQYF
v_call: TRBV19
d_call: TRBD2
j_call: TRBJ2-7
clone_size: NA

cdr3_nt: TGTGCCAGCCTTACACCCAGGGCCCGGGCGGGAGGGCCAGCCTACGAGCAGTACTTC
cdr3_aa: CASLTPRARAGGPAYEQYF
v_call: TRBV27
d_call: TRBD2
j_call: TRBJ2-7
clone_size: once

cdr3_nt: TGTGCCACCAGTGACCCGACAGGGGGAGGCGAAAAACTGTTTTTT
cdr3_aa: CATSDPTGGGEKLFF
v_call: TRBV24-1
d_call: TRBD1
j_call: TRBJ1-4
clone_size: NA

cdr3_nt: TGTGCCAGCAGCGACGGGACAGGGAATCAGCCCCAGCATTTT
cdr3_aa: CASSDGTGNQPQHF
v_call: TRBV5-5
d_call: TRBD1
j_call: TRBJ1-5
clone_size: NA

cdr3_nt: TGTGCCAGCAGCCCGGACAGCCTCTATGAAAAACTGTTTTTT
cdr3_aa: CASSPDSLYEKLFF
v_call: TRBV11-3
d_call: NA
j_call: TRBJ1-4
clone_size: NA

cdr3_nt: TGTGCCAGCTGGGGGGGCACAGATACGCAGTATTTT
cdr3_aa: CASWGGTDTQYF
v_call: TRBV7-9
d_call: NA
j_call: TRBJ2-3
clone_size: once

cdr3_nt: TGTGCCAGCAGGCGGGGCAGGGGACTAGCGGGAGGCCCAGGCCCCTACAATGAGCAGTTCTTC
cdr3_aa: CASRRGRGLAGGPGPYNEQFF
v_call: TRBV2
d_call: TRBD2
j_call: TRBJ2-1
clone_size: NA

cdr3_nt: TGTGCCAGCTCACCAGAGGGATCCTCTGGGGCCAACGTCCTGACTTTC
cdr3_aa: CASSPEGSSGANVLTF
v_call: TRBV18
d_call: NA
j_call: TRBJ2-6
clone_size: few

cdr3_nt: TGTGCCAGTAGCCCCAGCGGGAGCTCCTACGAGCAGTACTTC
cdr3_aa: CASSPSGSSYEQYF
v_call: TRBV19
d_call: TRBD2
j_call: TRBJ2-7
clone_size: once

cdr3_nt: TGTGCCAGCAGCCCCTACATCGAGGGCGAGCAGTACTTC
cdr3_aa: CASSPYIEGEQYF
v_call: TRBV11-2
d_call: NA
j_call: TRBJ2-7
clone_size: NA

cdr3_nt: TGTGCCAGCAGATTATCAGTGGACACTGAAGCTTTCTTT
cdr3_aa: CASRLSVDTEAFF
v_call: TRBV7-3
d_call: NA
j_call: TRBJ1-1
clone_size: NA

cdr3_nt: TGTGCCAGCTCCGGGGGGAGCTCCTACAATGAGCAGTTCTTC
cdr3_aa: CASSGGSSYNEQFF
v_call: TRBV7-9
d_call: TRBD2
j_call: TRBJ2-1
clone_size: NA

cdr3_nt: TGCAGCGCCCGAGGGGCAGGGGCACCCGGGGAGCTGTTTTTT
cdr3_aa: CSARGAGAPGELFF
v_call: TRBV29-1
d_call: NA
j_call: TRBJ2-2
clone_size: NA

cdr3_nt: TGTGCCAGTACTCGGGTGCGTTTGAACACTGAAGCTTTCTTT
cdr3_aa: CASTRVRLNTEAFF
v_call: TRBV19
d_call: NA
j_call: TRBJ1-1
clone_size: NA

cdr3_nt: TGTGCCACCAGCGCGGTGGGGGGGCTGGGGGAGCAGTACTTC
cdr3_aa: CATSAVGGLGEQYF
v_call: TRBV15
d_call: NA
j_call: TRBJ2-7
clone_size: NA

cdr3_nt: TGTGCCAGTAGTCCCCGACTGGACACTGAAGCTTTCTTT
cdr3_aa: CASSPRLDTEAFF
v_call: TRBV19
d_call: NA
j_call: TRBJ1-1
clone_size: NA

cdr3_nt: TGTGCCAGCAGCGAACGGGGACTAGCGGGAGGATTAGGCAATGAGCAGTTCTTC
cdr3_aa: CASSERGLAGGLGNEQFF
v_call: TRBV6-1
d_call: TRBD2
j_call: TRBJ2-1
clone_size: NA

cdr3_nt: TGTGCCAGCAGTTACTGGGGGGACCCCTCCTACGAGCAGTACTTC
cdr3_aa: CASSYWGDPSYEQYF
v_call: TRBV6-5
d_call: NA
j_call: TRBJ2-7
clone_size: NA

cdr3_nt: TGTGCCAGCAGCCCCGGACAGTATCAGCCCCAGCATTTT
cdr3_aa: CASSPGQYQPQHF
v_call: TRBV7-2
d_call: NA
j_call: TRBJ1-5
clone_size: NA

cdr3_nt: TGTGCCACCAGTGATCCCAGGGGGCCCGGTGGTGGCAATCAGCCCCAGCATTTT
cdr3_aa: CATSDPRGPGGGNQPQHF
v_call: TRBV24-1
d_call: TRBD1
j_call: TRBJ1-5
clone_size: NA

cdr3_nt: TGTGCCAGCACCCGGGAGGGGGTGGGTCAGCCCCAGCATTTT
cdr3_aa: CASTREGVGQPQHF
v_call: TRBV5-6
d_call: NA
j_call: TRBJ1-5
clone_size: few

cdr3_nt: TGTGCCAGCAGCTCCCAACTCGGGTCGGGGCAGTACTTC
cdr3_aa: CASSSQLGSGQYF
v_call: TRBV7-2
d_call: NA
j_call: TRBJ2-7
clone_size: NA